The present T cell receptor beta chain was sequenced within a study of spatial heterogeneity in lung cancer (dated by TCRdb to the late 2010s). Some background on the complete study: Beta-chain transcripts were consistently detected in greater numbers than alpha-chain transcripts, which likely reflected higher beta-chain transcript abundance. In the raw uncorrected reads, each unique combination of TCR and UMI appeared more than ten times on average. In non-small cell lung cancer, the study made a quantitative comparison of TCR alpha and beta repertoires among multiple tumor regions, matched nontumor lung and blood. Nonsynonymous mutation counts, determined by whole-exome sequencing of tumor tissue, were related to TCR repertoire features. At surgery, 220 tumor regions, approximately 64 matched nontumor lung samples and 56 PBMC samples were TCR-sequenced for both alpha and beta chains. Overall results and qualifications from the work: Additional single-cell paired TCR alpha and beta sequencing was considered necessary to confirm, at a functional level, the hypothesis that regional TCRs recognize regional mutations. Ubiquitous expanded tumor TCRs showed up in blood more often at tumor resection than at routine follow-up.

Library preparation was by 5' RACE. Reads for this sample came from a NextSeq 500. To allow correction of PCR and sequencing errors, the TCR library protocol tagged every TCR cDNA molecule with a unique molecular identifier. Per the original workflow: TCR identification, UMI-based error correction and CDR3 extraction were all carried out with Decombinator tools. TCRs above a frequency of 2 per 1,000, corresponding to the top 1% of the tumor frequency distribution, were defined as expanded. Renyi diversity was computed with the R vegan package after each repertoire had been subsampled 100 times to 5,000 TCRs. CDR3 similarity networks were built from amino acid triplet string-kernel similarity, connecting CDR3s with pairwise similarity above 0.82. The public reads were run again by TCRdb, first through fastp at Q25 and then through MiXCR, and only productive beta chains were kept. Each entry merges the rows of one CDR3 protein and shows their most common DNA and genes. It is TCRdb's table, rather than the study itself, that gives the V and J calls and clone size. This sample gives around 19,000 distinct CDR3 sequences in total; around 19% of them show up just once. About an eighth of the sample rests with the top ten.

Unmatched junction bases come to 3, with V trimmed by 7 bases and J by 1 base. From its cysteine to its phenylalanine, the CDR3 spans 14 amino acids. Only the CDR3 region is kept as DNA, spanning 42 bases read in frame from base 1. CDR1 SNHLY and CDR2 FYNNEI are derived from the germline V gene. Taken with the paper, the label for time point translates to: sample taken at primary tumor resection. Without any cell sorting, TCR sequencing was performed on whole RNA extracted either from tumor and nontumor lung tissue or from cryopreserved PBMC samples. Donors were 72 patients with early-stage, untreated non-small cell lung cancer from the lung TRACERx cohort. A patient was chosen for TCR sequencing only when enough RNA was available from at least two tumor regions. Remarks on this clonotype: It has no known antigen specificity. It has no much larger one-base neighbor in the sample; base qualities were not kept.

The rearrangement combines TRBV2 with TRBJ2-5; 10 bases in the middle match TRBD2. The sequencing used PBMCs, collected at surgery. The receptor was isolated from a male donor with early-stage non-small cell lung cancer. CDR3 loop: CASKERGGQETQYF. The nucleotide sequence reads as follows: TGTGCCAGCAAAGAGCGGGGGGGCCAAGAGACCCAGTACTTC.